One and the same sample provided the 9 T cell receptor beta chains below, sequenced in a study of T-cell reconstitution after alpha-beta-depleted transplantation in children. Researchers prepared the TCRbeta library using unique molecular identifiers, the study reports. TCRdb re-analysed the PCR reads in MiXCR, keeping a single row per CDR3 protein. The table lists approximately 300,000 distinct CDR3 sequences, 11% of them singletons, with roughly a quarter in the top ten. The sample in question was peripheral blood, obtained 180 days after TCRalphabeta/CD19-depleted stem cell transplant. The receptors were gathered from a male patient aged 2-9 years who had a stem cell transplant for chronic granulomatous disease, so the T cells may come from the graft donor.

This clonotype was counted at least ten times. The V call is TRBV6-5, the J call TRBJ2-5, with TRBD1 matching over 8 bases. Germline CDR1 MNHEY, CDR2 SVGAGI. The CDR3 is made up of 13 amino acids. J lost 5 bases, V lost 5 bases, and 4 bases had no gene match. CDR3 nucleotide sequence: TGTGCCAGCAGTAACAGGGGGAGGGAGACCCAGTACTTC. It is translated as CASSNRGRETQYF.

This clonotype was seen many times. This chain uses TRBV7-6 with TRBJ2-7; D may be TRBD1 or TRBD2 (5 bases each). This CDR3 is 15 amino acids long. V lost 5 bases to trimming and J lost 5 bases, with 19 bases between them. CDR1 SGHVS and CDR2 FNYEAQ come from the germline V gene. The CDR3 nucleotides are TGTGCCAGCAGCGTCCTGACCGGGACGTCCGACGAGCAGTACTTC. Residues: CASSVLTGTSDEQYF.

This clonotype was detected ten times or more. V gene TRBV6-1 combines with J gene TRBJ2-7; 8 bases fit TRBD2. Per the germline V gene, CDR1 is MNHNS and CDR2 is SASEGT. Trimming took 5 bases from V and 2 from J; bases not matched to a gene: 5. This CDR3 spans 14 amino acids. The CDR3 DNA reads TGTGCCAGCAGTACCTTAGCGGGGCCCTACGAGCAGTACTTC. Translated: CASSTLAGPYEQYF.

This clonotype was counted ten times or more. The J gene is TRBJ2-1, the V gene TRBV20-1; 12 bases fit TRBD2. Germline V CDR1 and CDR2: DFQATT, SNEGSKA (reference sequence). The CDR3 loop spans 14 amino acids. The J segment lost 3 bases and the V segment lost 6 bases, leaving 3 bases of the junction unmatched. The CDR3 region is CSASGLAGYNEQFF. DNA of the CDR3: TGCAGTGCCTCGGGACTAGCGGGCTACAATGAGCAGTTCTTC.

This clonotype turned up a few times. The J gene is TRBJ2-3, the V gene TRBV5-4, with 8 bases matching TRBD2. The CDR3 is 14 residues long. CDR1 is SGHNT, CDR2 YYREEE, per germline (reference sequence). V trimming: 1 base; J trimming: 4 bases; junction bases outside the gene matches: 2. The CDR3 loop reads CASSLSGSADTQYF. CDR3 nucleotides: TGTGCCAGCAGCTTGAGCGGGAGCGCAGATACGCAGTATTTT.

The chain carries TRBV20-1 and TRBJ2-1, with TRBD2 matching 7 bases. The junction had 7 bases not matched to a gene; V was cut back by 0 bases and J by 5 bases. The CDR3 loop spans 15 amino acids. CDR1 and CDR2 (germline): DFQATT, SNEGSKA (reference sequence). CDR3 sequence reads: CSARDGLAANNEQFF. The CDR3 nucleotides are TGCAGTGCTAGAGATGGTCTAGCGGCCAACAATGAGCAGTTCTTC.

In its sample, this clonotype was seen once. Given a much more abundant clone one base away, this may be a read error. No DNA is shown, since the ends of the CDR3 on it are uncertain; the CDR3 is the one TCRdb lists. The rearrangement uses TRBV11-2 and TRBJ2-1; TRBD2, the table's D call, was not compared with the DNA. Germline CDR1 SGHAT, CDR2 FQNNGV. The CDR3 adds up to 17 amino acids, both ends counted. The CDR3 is CASSLGGVAGGSHEPFF.

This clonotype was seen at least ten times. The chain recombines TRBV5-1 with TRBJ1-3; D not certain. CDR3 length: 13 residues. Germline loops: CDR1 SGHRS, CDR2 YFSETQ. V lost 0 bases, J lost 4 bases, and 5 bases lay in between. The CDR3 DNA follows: TGCGCCAGCAGCTTGGCCCTGGGAAACACCATATATTTT. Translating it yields CASSLALGNTIYF.

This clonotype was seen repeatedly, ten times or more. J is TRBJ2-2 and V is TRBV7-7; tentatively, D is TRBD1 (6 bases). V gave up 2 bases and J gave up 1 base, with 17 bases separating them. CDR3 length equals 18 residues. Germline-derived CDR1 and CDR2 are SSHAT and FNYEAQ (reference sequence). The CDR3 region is CASSLRPIRDKNTGELFF. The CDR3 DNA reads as TGTGCCAGCAGCTTACGGCCGATCCGGGACAAGAACACCGGGGAGCTGTTTTTT.